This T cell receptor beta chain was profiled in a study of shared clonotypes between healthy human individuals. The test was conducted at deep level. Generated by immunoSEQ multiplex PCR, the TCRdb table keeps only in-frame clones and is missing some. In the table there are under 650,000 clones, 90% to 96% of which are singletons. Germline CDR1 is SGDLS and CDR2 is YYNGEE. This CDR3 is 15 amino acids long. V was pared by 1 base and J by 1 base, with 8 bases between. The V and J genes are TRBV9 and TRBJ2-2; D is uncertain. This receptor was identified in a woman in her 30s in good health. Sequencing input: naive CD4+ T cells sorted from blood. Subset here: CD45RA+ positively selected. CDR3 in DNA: TGTGCCAGCAGCGTAAAAGGGCTGAACACCGGGGAGCTGTTTTTT. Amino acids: CASSVKGLNTGELFF.